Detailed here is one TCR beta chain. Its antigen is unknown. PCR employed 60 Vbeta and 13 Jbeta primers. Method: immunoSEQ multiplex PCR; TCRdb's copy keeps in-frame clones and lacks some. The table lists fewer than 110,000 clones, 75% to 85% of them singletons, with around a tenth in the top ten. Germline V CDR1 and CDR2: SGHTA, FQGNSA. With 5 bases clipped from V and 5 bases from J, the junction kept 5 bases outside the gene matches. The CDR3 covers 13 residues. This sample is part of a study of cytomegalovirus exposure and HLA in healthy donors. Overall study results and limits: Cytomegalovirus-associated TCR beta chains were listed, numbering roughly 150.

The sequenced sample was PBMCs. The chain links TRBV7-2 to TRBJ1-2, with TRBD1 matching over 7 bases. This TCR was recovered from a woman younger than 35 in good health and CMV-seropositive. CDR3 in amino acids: CASSPQGLYGYTF. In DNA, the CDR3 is TGTGCCAGCAGCCCACAGGGGTTATATGGCTACACCTTC.